Listed below are T cell receptor beta chains from one sample, sequenced in a study of blood T cell repertoires in COVID-19. Some clones are missing from TCRdb's copy, which holds only in-frame ones; the method was immunoSEQ multiplex PCR. The sample carries 300,000 to 350,000 clones, about 90% recorded once. Sample: peripheral blood. All receptors come from a young woman who had recovered from COVID-19. Both conserved end residues are part of each CDR3. D genes are given only for firm matches. The size field is filled for only some rows; it gives once, few, many or a size class.

J	D	size	V	CDR3	DNA
TRBJ1-1	.	.	TRBV11-3	CASSAASFPEAFF	TGTGCCAGCAGCGCGGCCAGCTTCCCGGAAGCTTTCTTT
TRBJ2-3	.	once	TRBV5-1	CASSSGTRMADTQYF	TGCGCCAGCAGCTCGGGCACTAGGATGGCAGATACGCAGTATTTT
TRBJ2-5	TRBD1	.	TRBV18	CASSEPGQAQETQYF	TGTGCCAGCTCAGAACCGGGACAGGCTCAAGAGACCCAGTACTTC
TRBJ2-4	TRBD1	.	TRBV24-1	CATSDSGQGKNIQYF	TGTGCCACCAGTGATTCAGGACAGGGAAAAAACATTCAGTACTTC
TRBJ2-2	.	.	TRBV7-9	CASSLHWGQEGFTGELFF	TGTGCCAGCAGCTTACACTGGGGCCAGGAGGGGTTCACCGGGGAGCTGTTTTTT
TRBJ1-1	.	few	TRBV5-1	CASSLGGHSNTEAFF	TGCGCCAGCAGCTTGGGCGGACACTCGAACACTGAAGCTTTCTTT
TRBJ1-5	.	.	TRBV7-2	CASSGGMSQPQHF	TGTGCCAGCAGCGGAGGCATGAGTCAGCCCCAGCATTTT
TRBJ1-2	TRBD1	.	TRBV15	CATRTGMGYGYTF	TGTGCCACCAGGACAGGGATGGGCTATGGCTACACCTTC
TRBJ1-2	TRBD1	.	TRBV11-2	CASSPIDRVGGYTF	TGTGCCAGCAGCCCTATTGACAGGGTGGGTGGCTACACCTTC
TRBJ2-2	TRBD2	.	TRBV9	CASSGTSLPGELFF	TGTGCCAGCAGCGGGACTAGCCTGCCCGGGGAGCTGTTTTTT